The rows below give T cell receptor beta chains drawn from one sample of a study of blood T cell repertoires in COVID-19. Here immunoSEQ multiplex PCR was the method, and the copy in TCRdb shows in-frame clones only, minus some. This table holds over 85,000 clones, about 85% found once. Sequenced: peripheral blood. The source is a man aged 45-65 years with active COVID-19. Each CDR3 is given with its conserved first and last residue.

TRBV7-2	TRBJ1-3	CASRPPGTTGNTIYF
TRBV7-9	TRBJ2-1	CASSTRRDRISSSSYNEQFF
TRBV19	TRBJ2-4	CASSIFGEGNIQYF
TRBV12-5	TRBJ2-3	CASAIDRSTDTQYF
TRBV4-2	TRBJ2-7	CASSQAGTSSYEQYF
TRBV6-2/TRBV6-3	TRBJ2-7	CASSYPTSGISSYEQYF
TRBV19	TRBJ1-2	CASSISDSYGYTF
TRBV29-1	TRBJ1-1	CSVVSRRQGIFLDEAFF
TRBV5-4	TRBJ2-3	CASSLGTGGDTQYF
TRBV4-1	TRBJ2-7	CASSQGFWTGGGKEQYF
TRBV4-1	TRBJ2-1	CASSQDWLAEYNEQFF
TRBV7-9	TRBJ2-7	CASSQMNGQGASYEQYF
TRBV6-6	TRBJ1-2	CASRLAGTDNYGYTF
TRBV2	TRBJ2-7	CASRLAGAEQYF
TRBV10-3	TRBJ2-4	CAISDRVSKNIQYF
TRBV19	TRBJ1-1	CASRAGGKGEAFF
TRBV25-1	TRBJ2-2	CASTLGKGGELFF
TRBV6-5	TRBJ2-2	CARTPTGELFF
TRBV11-2	TRBJ2-5	CASSPNSLQETQYF
TRBV6-6	TRBJ1-6	CASSSQGEDSPLHF
TRBV6-5	TRBJ2-7	CASRNLAGAPYEQYF
TRBV24-1	TRBJ2-7	CATSAGALVYEQYF
TRBV23-1	TRBJ1-2	CASSPGFSGRTF
TRBV5-1	TRBJ2-5	CASSLVQPGGETQYF
TRBV7-2	TRBJ2-7	CASSLAPRGEYEQYF
TRBV5-1	TRBJ2-6	CASSADSPGANVLTF
TRBV19	TRBJ2-2	CASCEGAWSGELFF
TRBV6-5	TRBJ1-2	CASSYRSRQGGGYTF
TRBV7-9	TRBJ2-1	CASSLPHRTGSYNEQFF
TRBV7-9	TRBJ1-1	CASSPLTGEGRNTEAFF
TRBV7-2	TRBJ2-1	CASSRAGRNYNEQFF
TRBV7-8	TRBJ2-5	CASRPEPVETQYF
TRBV6-5	TRBJ1-2	CASRARDRGGYTF
TRBV5-6	TRBJ1-2	CASSTWDREWNGYTF
TRBV2	TRBJ2-7	CASMTPDSSSYEQYF